Presented here are 23 T cell receptor beta chains from one specimen sequenced in a study of beta chain features in type 1 diabetes. Sequencing targeted expressed TCRB transcripts, as all isolated RNA had been reverse transcribed. Method: immunoSEQ multiplex PCR; TCRdb's copy keeps in-frame clones and lacks some. The data contain more than 150,000 clones, about an eighth of them singletons. Sequencing was performed on central memory CD4+ T cells from blood. All receptors derive from a woman between 18 and 29 years old in good health.

This clone was detected a few times. The chain joins TRBV30 to TRBJ2-3; TRBD2 matches 10 bases. The CDR3 runs 14 residues. The ends lost 3 bases at V and 2 bases at J; junction bases unmatched: 2. CDR1 GTSNPN and CDR2 SVGIG come from the germline V gene (reference sequence). CDR3 coding DNA: TGTGCCTGGAGAGCGGGAGGGATCACAGATACGCAGTATTTT. Encoded protein: CAWRAGGITDTQYF.

V and J are TRBV28 and TRBJ2-3; 10 bases map to TRBD2. V lost 4 bases to trimming and J lost 7 bases; unmatched junction nucleotides: 14. Per germline, CDR1 MDHEN and CDR2 SYDVKM. The CDR3 has 17 amino acids. CDR3 loop: CASSSPWASGSVNTQYF. The CDR3 region has the DNA TGTGCCAGCAGTTCCCCCTGGGCTAGCGGGAGCGTAAATACGCAGTATTTT.

V usage is TRBV28 and J usage is TRBJ2-1, with TRBD2 matching over 7 bases. Trimming cost V 6 bases and J 6 bases; bases outside gene matches: 5. Per germline, CDR1 MDHEN and CDR2 SYDVKM. The CDR3 loop spans 13 amino acids. CDR3 sequence (DNA): TGTGCCAGCAGCTGGGGACTATCCAATGAGCAGTTCTTC. Its protein is CASSWGLSNEQFF.

The rearrangement joins TRBV7-2 to TRBJ2-7, with D unresolved. Trimming took 4 bases from V and 5 from J, leaving 9 bases between them. Germline V CDR1 and CDR2: SGHTA, FQGNSA. This CDR3 comprises 12 residues. This CDR3 reads CASSSLLNEQYF. Here the CDR3 DNA reads TGTGCCAGCAGCTCCCTCCTAAACGAGCAGTACTTC.

This clone was seen a single time. The chain is built from TRBV7-2 and TRBJ2-7; the match to TRBD1 covers 7 bases. CDR3 length equals 15 residues. V lost 5 bases to trimming and J lost 0 bases; unmatched junction nucleotides: 7. In germline, CDR1 is SGHTA, CDR2 FQGNSA. The DNA for the CDR3 is TGTGCCAGCAGCCCACGGACAGGAAGCTCCTACGAGCAGTACTTC. It codes for CASSPRTGSSYEQYF.

This clone was seen more than once but under ten times. The chain couples TRBV12-5 to TRBJ1-1; D not certain. The V end lost 1 base, the J end lost 1 base, and 4 bases lay between the germline ends. CDR3 size: 13 residues. Per germline, CDR1 LGHNT and CDR2 FRNRAP. The CDR3 sequence: CASGLEQNTEAFF. The CDR3 coding sequence is TGTGCTAGTGGTTTGGAGCAGAACACTGAAGCTTTCTTT.

This clone showed up just a few times. The CDR3 DNA reads as TGTGCCAGCAGTTACTCGCTCGGGGGGGGAGAGACCCAGTACTTC. Translated: CASSYSLGGGETQYF. The chain joins TRBV6-5 to TRBJ2-5, with TRBD2 identical over 8 bases. CDR3 length: 15 residues. With V trimmed by 0 bases and J by 4 bases, 4 bases remained unmatched. The germline gives CDR1 MNHEY, CDR2 SVGAGI.

The rearrangement uses TRBV29-1 and TRBJ2-3; 8 bases are a match to TRBD2. The germline V gene has CDR1 SQVTM and CDR2 ANQGSEA. V lost 6 bases to trimming and J lost 0 bases; unmatched junction nucleotides: 8. The CDR3 totals 15 residues. For the CDR3, the DNA is TGCAGCGTGGCCCGATCGGGAGGGAGCACAGATACGCAGTATTTT. This sequence encodes CSVARSGGSTDTQYF.

The V call is TRBV28, the J call TRBJ1-3, with D unclear. The germline gives CDR1 MDHEN, CDR2 SYDVKM. V was cut by 4 bases and J by 8 bases, with 6 bases left in between. CDR3 size: 11 residues. CDR3 coding DNA: TGTGCCAGCAGTTGGGGAGACACCATATATTTT. Its translation: CASSWGDTIYF.

The chain links TRBV29-1 to TRBJ1-1; tentative D call: TRBD1 (5 bases). This CDR3 spans 15 amino acids. The ends were cut back, 4 bases at V and 0 bases at J, with 15 bases in the middle. Germline CDR1 and CDR2: SQVTM and ANQGSEA. The CDR3 reads CSVVSSAGVNTEAFF. CDR3 in DNA: TGCAGCGTTGTCTCTTCGGCGGGGGTGAACACTGAAGCTTTCTTT.

V and J are TRBV11-2 and TRBJ2-5, with D possibly matching TRBD1 (6 bases). The germline CDR1 and CDR2 sequences are SGHAT and FQNNGV. The CDR3 runs 14 residues. With 2 bases removed from V and 5 bases from J, the gap between germline ends came to 12 bases. The DNA of the CDR3 is TGTGCCAGCAGCTTAACAGGGCTTCCTGAGACCCAGTACTTC. This sequence encodes CASSLTGLPETQYF.

There are a few counts of this clone. The rearrangement uses TRBV7-3 and TRBJ2-1, with D possibly being TRBD2 (6 bases). The CDR3 runs 15 residues. Trimming shortened V by 2 bases and J by 4 bases, and 12 bases separated the two germline ends. Germline V gene lookup returns CDR1 SGHTA and CDR2 FQGTGA. The CDR3 DNA follows: TGTGCCAGCAGCTTAGTGGCTAGCGCTTACAATGAGCAGTTCTTC. It translates to CASSLVASAYNEQFF.

The rearrangement links TRBV7-3 to TRBJ2-5; 15 positions match TRBD2. This CDR3 contains 15 residues. Germline-derived CDR1 and CDR2 are SGHTA and FQGTGA. Losses at the gene ends were 4 bases for V and 6 bases for J; bases not matched to a gene: 3. CDR3: CASSSGLAGGKTQYF. The CDR3 nucleotides are TGTGCCAGCAGCTCGGGACTAGCGGGAGGAAAGACCCAGTACTTC.

The chain has TRBV19 and TRBJ2-3; D possibly corresponds to TRBD1 (5 bases). CDR1 is LNHDA and CDR2 is SQIVND in the germline V gene (reference sequence). Trimming took off 5 bases at V and 1 base at J, with 13 bases between the two ends. The CDR3 totals 15 residues. The chain's CDR3 is CASSPPGLRTDTQYF. The CDR3 DNA is TGTGCCAGTAGTCCCCCAGGGCTCCGCACAGATACGCAGTATTTT.

The gene calls are TRBV4-3 and TRBJ2-1; weak D call: TRBD1 (5 bases). There are 13 residues in the CDR3. Germline assignment: CDR1 LGHNA and CDR2 YSLEER. The germline V and J ends were trimmed by 3 bases and 7 bases, with 10 bases remaining between them. CDR3 loop: CASSQQGRNEQFF. CDR3 DNA sequence: TGCGCCAGCAGCCAGCAGGGTCGTAATGAGCAGTTCTTC.

V is TRBV7-9 and J is TRBJ2-1, with 7 bases aligning to TRBD2. This CDR3 has 16 amino acids. Looked up from germline, CDR1 is SEHNR and CDR2 is FQNEAQ (reference sequence). The trim removed 1 base at V and 2 bases at J, leaving 5 bases unmatched. Written as DNA, the CDR3 is TGTGCCAGCAGCTTAGGTTCCCTAGCGGCCTACAATGAGCAGTTCTTC. Protein sequence: CASSLGSLAAYNEQFF.

The chain carries TRBV15 and TRBJ1-2, with 7 positions matching TRBD1. Per the germline V gene, CDR1 is LNHNV and CDR2 is YYDKDF (reference sequence). V shed 0 bases and J 2 bases; nucleotides not matched to a gene: 9. The CDR3 runs 17 residues. CDR3 in amino acids: CATSRDYDRAGNYGYTF. Written as DNA, the CDR3 is TGTGCCACCAGCAGAGATTACGACAGGGCGGGGAACTATGGCTACACCTTC.

This clone appeared a few times. The chain couples TRBV28 to TRBJ2-7; D is perhaps TRBD2 (6 bases). Trimming shortened V by 6 bases and J by 3 bases, and 15 bases separated the two germline ends. The length of the CDR3 is 14 residues. Germline V lookup: CDR1 MDHEN, CDR2 SYDVKM. For the CDR3, the DNA is TGTGCCAGCAGCCCCGGGACTTACCTCTACGAGCAGTACTTC. It yields the protein CASSPGTYLYEQYF.

This clone came up a few times. V and J are TRBV28 and TRBJ2-5; the match to TRBD1 covers 9 bases. V shed 5 bases and J 8 bases; nucleotides not matched to a gene: 12. The germline gives CDR1 MDHEN, CDR2 SYDVKM. This CDR3 has 15 amino acids. The CDR3 here is CASSPLGTGQFTQYF. DNA of the CDR3: TGTGCCAGCAGTCCCCTTGGGACAGGGCAATTCACCCAGTACTTC. The full variable domain, completed using reference TRBV28 and TRBJ2-5, is DVKVTQSSRYLVKRTGEKVFLECVQDMDHENMFWYRQDPGLGLRLIYFSYDVKMKEKGDIPEGYSVSREKKERFSLILESASTNQTSMYLCASSPLGTGQFTQYFGPGTRLLVL.

This clone turned up a few times. The chain joins TRBV30 to TRBJ2-1; 8 nucleotides agree with TRBD2. Germline lookup yields CDR1 GTSNPN and CDR2 SVGIG (reference sequence). The CDR3 spans 15 residues. The junction had 9 bases not matched to a gene; V was cut back by 1 base and J by 7 bases. This CDR3 is CAWSEGLAGLNEQFF. CDR3 DNA: TGTGCCTGGAGTGAAGGGCTAGCGGGTTTGAATGAGCAGTTCTTC.

This clone was found a few times. The chain carries TRBV11-3 and TRBJ1-1, with TRBD1 as a possible D gene (6 bases). Germline V gives CDR1 SGHNT, CDR2 YENEEA. The CDR3 covers 14 residues. Deletions cut 5 bases from V and 1 base from J, with 11 bases between. The CDR3 DNA follows: TGTGCCAGCAGCGACAGGAACGGGAACACTGAAGCTTTCTTT. Protein sequence: CASSDRNGNTEAFF. Complete variable domain (other parts from reference TRBV11-3 and TRBJ1-1): EAGVVQSPRYKIIEKKQPVAFWCNPISGHNTLYWYLQNLGQGPELLIRYENEEAVDDSQLPKDRFSAERLKGVDSTLKIQPAELGDSAVYLCASSDRNGNTEAFFGQGTRLTVV.

A few counts support this clone. This sequence joins TRBV28 and TRBJ1-4; 9 bases line up with TRBD1. The V segment lost 3 bases and the J segment 5 bases; nucleotides outside the gene matches: 7. CDR3 length: 16 residues. Germline V gene data show CDR1 as MDHEN and CDR2 as SYDVKM. CDR3: CASSFAGQGLNEKLFF. CDR3 in DNA: TGTGCCAGCAGTTTCGCGGGACAGGGCCTAAATGAAAAACTGTTTTTT. The variable domain in full, completed from reference TRBV28 and TRBJ1-4, reads DVKVTQSSRYLVKRTGEKVFLECVQDMDHENMFWYRQDPGLGLRLIYFSYDVKMKEKGDIPEGYSVSREKKERFSLILESASTNQTSMYLCASSFAGQGLNEKLFFGSGTQLSVL.

This chain uses TRBV6-5 with TRBJ2-2; 10 nucleotides agree with TRBD1. The CDR3 covers 15 residues. Per germline, CDR1 MNHEY and CDR2 SVGAGI. The junction had 5 bases not matched to a gene; V was cut back by 6 bases and J by 4 bases. The CDR3 DNA is TGTGCCAGCAGACCGGGACAGGGGAGCACCGGGGAGCTGTTTTTT. It encodes CASRPGQGSTGELFF.